This T cell receptor beta chain was captured in a study of OX40 agonist ivuxolimab in advanced cancers. Study-level points and caveats: People who partly responded at 0.1-3.0 mg/kg had some of the least clonal expansion seen. Fewer expanded clones were found on average in CD4+ than in CD8+ T cells.

Sequencing was performed with immunoSEQ multiplex PCR; in TCRdb, only in-frame clones are kept and a portion is missing. The sample has more than 85,000 clones, approximately 89% seen once; the top ten hold approximately 0.29%. The CDR3 is 15 amino acids. Germline CDR1 SGHKS, CDR2 YYEKEE (reference sequence). Trimming removed 0 bases at V and 0 bases at J, with 9 bases between. Worth noting for this clone: The antigen is unknown.

This sequence joins TRBV5-5 and TRBJ1-1; no definite D call. The receptor's source is an adult with an advanced solid tumor such as melanoma, head and neck, liver or kidney cancer. The sequenced sample was CD4+ or CD8+ T cells sorted from blood, obtained in a trial of the OX40 agonist ivuxolimab. CDR3 in amino acids: CASSLVRGVNTEAFF. For the CDR3, the DNA is TGTGCCAGCAGCTTGGTTCGGGGAGTGAACACTGAAGCTTTCTTT. The full variable domain, in which reference TRBV5-5 and TRBJ1-1 provide the parts outside the CDR3, is DAGVTQSPTHLIKTRGQQVTLRCSPISGHKSVSWYQQVLGQGPQFIFQYYEKEERGRGNFPDRFSARQFPNYSSELNVNALLLGDSALYLCASSLVRGVNTEAFFGQGTRLTVV.